This T cell receptor (beta chain) was captured in a study of neoadjuvant anti-PD-1 for oral cavity cancer. The ends were cut back, 6 bases at V and 5 bases at J, with 22 bases in the middle. The CDR3 spans 16 residues. Germline V gives CDR1 MRHNA, CDR2 SNTAGT. Study findings and constraints: After neoadjuvant nivolumab, PBMC T cell clonality was significantly higher in non-responders than responders.

Comment on this clone: What it binds is unknown.

TCRdb's copy holds only in-frame clones and misses some; the assay was immunoSEQ multiplex PCR. Seen here are about 72,000 clones, around 83% observed once, and the top ten hold 3% to 4%. This sequence was found in a person between 40 and 85 years old with oral cavity squamous cell carcinoma. The starting material was PBMCs, obtained before nivolumab (anti-PD-1) treatment. The V call is TRBV6-4, the J call TRBJ1-2; D unresolved. The CDR3 sequence is CASRANLGAETYGYTF. For the CDR3, the DNA is TGTGCCAGCAGAGCCAACCTGGGCGCAGAGACGTATGGCTACACCTTC.